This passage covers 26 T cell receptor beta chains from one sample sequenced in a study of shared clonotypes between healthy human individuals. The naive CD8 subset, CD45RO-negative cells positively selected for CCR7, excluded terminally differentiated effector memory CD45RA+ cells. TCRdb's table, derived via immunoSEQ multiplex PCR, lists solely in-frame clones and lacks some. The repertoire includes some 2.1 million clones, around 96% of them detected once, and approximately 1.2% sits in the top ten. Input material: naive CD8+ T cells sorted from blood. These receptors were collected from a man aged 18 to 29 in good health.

CDR3 in DNA: TGTGCCAGCAGTGACTTAGCGGGAGAAACAGATACGCAGTATTTT. It codes for CASSDLAGETDTQYF. The V gene is TRBV6-4, the J gene TRBJ2-3; TRBD2 matches 9 bases. CDR3 length equals 15 residues. The J segment lost 3 bases and the V segment lost 1 base, leaving 2 bases of the junction unmatched. Germline V gene lookup returns CDR1 MRHNA and CDR2 SNTAGT.

The DNA for the CDR3 is TGTGCCAGCAGCCACAGGGGGCCGGATGAAAAACTGTTTTTT. This translates into CASSHRGPDEKLFF. The chain couples TRBV7-9 to TRBJ1-4; 9 positions match TRBD1. CDR3 size: 14 residues. Germline CDR1 is SEHNR and CDR2 is FQNEAQ (reference sequence). The ends lost 5 bases at V and 6 bases at J; junction bases unmatched: 4.

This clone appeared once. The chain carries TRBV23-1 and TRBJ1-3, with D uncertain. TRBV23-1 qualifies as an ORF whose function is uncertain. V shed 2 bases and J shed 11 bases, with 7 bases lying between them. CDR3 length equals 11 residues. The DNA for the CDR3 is TGCGCCAGCAGTCAAGAATTGGCCATATATTTT. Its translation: CASSQELAIYF.

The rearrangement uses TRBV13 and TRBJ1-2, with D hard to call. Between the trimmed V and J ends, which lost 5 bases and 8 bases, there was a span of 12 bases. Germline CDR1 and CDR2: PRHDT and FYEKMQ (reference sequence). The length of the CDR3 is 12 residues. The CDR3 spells CASSTRTLGYTF. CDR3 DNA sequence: TGTGCCAGCAGCACCCGGACCCTAGGCTACACCTTC.

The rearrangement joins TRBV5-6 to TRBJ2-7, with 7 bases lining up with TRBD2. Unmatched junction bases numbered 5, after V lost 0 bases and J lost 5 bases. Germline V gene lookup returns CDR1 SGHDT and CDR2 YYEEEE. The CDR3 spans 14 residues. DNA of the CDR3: TGTGCCAGCAGCTTGGGGACTAGTCTCCACGAGCAGTACTTC. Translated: CASSLGTSLHEQYF.

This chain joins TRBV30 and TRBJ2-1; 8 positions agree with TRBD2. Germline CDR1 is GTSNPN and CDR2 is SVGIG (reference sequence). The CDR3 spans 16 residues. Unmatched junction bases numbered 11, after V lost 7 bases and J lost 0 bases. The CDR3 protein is CAFLGVAGISYNEQFF. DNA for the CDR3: TGTGCCTTTTTGGGGGTAGCGGGGATCTCCTACAATGAGCAGTTCTTC.

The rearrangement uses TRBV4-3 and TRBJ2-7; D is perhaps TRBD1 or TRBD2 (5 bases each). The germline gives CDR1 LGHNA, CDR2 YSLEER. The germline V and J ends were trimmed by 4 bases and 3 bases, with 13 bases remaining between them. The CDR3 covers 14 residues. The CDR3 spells CASSPGDLNYEQYF. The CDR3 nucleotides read TGCGCCAGCAGCCCCGGGGACCTTAACTACGAGCAGTACTTC.

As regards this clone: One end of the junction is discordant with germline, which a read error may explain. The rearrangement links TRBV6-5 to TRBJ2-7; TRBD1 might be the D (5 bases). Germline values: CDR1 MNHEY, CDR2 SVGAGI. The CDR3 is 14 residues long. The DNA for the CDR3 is TGTGCCATCAGTGATAAGGACACCACCTACGAGCAGTACTTC. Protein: CAISDKDTTYEQYF.

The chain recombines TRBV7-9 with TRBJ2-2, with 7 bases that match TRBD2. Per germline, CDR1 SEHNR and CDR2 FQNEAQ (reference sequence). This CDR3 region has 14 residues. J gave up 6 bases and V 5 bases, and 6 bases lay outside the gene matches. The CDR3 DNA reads TGTGCCAGCAGCCCTTTCGGGGGGTCCGGGGAGCTGTTTTTT. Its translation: CASSPFGGSGELFF.

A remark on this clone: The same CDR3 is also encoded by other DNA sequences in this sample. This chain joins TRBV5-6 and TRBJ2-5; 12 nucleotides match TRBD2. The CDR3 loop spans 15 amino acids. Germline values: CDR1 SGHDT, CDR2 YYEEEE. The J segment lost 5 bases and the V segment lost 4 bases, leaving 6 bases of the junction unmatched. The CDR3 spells CASSQRLAGAETQYF. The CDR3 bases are TGTGCCAGCAGCCAGAGACTAGCGGGAGCTGAGACCCAGTACTTC.

In nucleotides, the CDR3 is TGTGCCAGTAGGGCCCAAACAGGGGGACAGCCCCAGCATTTT. It encodes CASRAQTGGQPQHF. V and J are TRBV19 and TRBJ1-5; 8 positions agree with TRBD1. The CDR3 runs 14 residues. CDR1 and CDR2 from the germline V gene are LNHDA and SQIVND (reference sequence). V gave up 6 bases and J gave up 7 bases; unmatched junction bases: 8.

CDR3 nucleotides: TGTGCCAGCAGTTACAAAAGGGTCGGGAACACTGAAGCTTTCTTT. Translating it yields CASSYKRVGNTEAFF. The chain has TRBV6-5 and TRBJ1-1; D unresolved. Trimming pared 2 bases from V and 1 base from J, leaving 11 bases between. This CDR3 has 15 residues. The germline CDR1 and CDR2 sequences are MNHEY and SVGAGI.

CDR3 in DNA: TGTGCCAGCAGTCATCGGGGGATATACGAGCAGTACTTC. Protein: CASSHRGIYEQYF. The chain employs TRBV6-1 and TRBJ2-7; a weak D match, TRBD2 (6 bases). V was cut by 5 bases and J by 4 bases, with 12 bases left in between. This CDR3 contains 13 residues. Germline lookup yields CDR1 MNHNS and CDR2 SASEGT.

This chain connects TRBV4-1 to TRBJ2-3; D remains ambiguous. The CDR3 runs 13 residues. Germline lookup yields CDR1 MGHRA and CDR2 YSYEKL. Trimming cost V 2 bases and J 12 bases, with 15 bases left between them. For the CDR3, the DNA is TGCGCCAGCAGCCAAACCGACGGATCTTTCCAGTATTTT. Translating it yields CASSQTDGSFQYF.

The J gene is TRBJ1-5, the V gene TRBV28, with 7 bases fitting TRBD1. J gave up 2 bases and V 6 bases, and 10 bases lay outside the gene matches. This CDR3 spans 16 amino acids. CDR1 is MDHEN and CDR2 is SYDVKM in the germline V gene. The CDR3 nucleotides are TGTGCCAGCAGCATTTACACAGGGGCCCGCAATCAGCCCCAGCATTTT. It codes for CASSIYTGARNQPQHF.

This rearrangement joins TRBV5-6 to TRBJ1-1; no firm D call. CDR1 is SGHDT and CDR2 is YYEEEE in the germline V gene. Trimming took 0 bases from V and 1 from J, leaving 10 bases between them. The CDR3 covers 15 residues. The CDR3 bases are TGTGCCAGCAGCTTGGGGCAGGCCACGAACACTGAAGCTTTCTTT. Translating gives CASSLGQATNTEAFF.

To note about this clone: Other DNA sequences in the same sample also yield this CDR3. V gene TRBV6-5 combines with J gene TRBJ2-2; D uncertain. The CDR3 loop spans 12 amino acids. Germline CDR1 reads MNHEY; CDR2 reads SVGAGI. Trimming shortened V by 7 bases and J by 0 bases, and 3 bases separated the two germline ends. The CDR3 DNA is TGTGCCAGCACCACGAACACCGGGGAGCTGTTTTTT. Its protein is CASTTNTGELFF.

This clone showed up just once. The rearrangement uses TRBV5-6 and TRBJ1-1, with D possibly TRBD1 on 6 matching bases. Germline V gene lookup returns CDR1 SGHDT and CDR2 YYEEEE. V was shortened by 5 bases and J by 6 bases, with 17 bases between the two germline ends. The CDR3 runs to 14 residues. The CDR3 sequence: CASRIQGSRPEAFF. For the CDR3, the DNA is TGTGCCAGCAGAATTCAGGGGTCTCGTCCTGAAGCTTTCTTT.

CDR3 DNA: TGTGCCAGCAGGGTGGGGGTGAACACCGGGGAGCTGTTTTTT. Protein product: CASRVGVNTGELFF. The chain links TRBV5-6 to TRBJ2-2; D tentatively reads TRBD1 or TRBD2 (5 bases each). CDR3 length equals 14 residues. Germline CDR1 SGHDT, CDR2 YYEEEE. V was shortened by 5 bases and J by 1 base, with 9 bases between the two germline ends.

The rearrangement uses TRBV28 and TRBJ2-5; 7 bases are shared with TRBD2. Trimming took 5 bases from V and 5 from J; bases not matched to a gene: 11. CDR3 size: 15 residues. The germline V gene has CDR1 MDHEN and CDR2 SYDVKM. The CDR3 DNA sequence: TGTGCCAGCAGTACCGTGGGAGGGCTGGGGGAGACCCAGTACTTC. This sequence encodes CASSTVGGLGETQYF.

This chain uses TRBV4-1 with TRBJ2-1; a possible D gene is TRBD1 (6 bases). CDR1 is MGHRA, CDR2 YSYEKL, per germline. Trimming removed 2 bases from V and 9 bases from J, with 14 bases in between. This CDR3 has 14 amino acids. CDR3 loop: CASSQRTGFPEQFF. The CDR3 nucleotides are TGCGCCAGCAGCCAAAGAACAGGGTTCCCTGAGCAGTTCTTC.

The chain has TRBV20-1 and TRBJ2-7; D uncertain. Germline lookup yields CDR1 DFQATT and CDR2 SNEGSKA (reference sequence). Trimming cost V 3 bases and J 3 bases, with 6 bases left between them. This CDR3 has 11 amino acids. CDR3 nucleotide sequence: TGCAGTGCTAGCGGGCACTACGAGCAGTACTTC. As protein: CSASGHYEQYF.

DNA for the CDR3: TGTGCCAGCAGCTCCTCGTGGGGCTATGGCTACACCTTC. It translates to CASSSSWGYGYTF. This sequence joins TRBV11-2 and TRBJ1-2, with D hard to call. Looked up from germline, CDR1 is SGHAT and CDR2 is FQNNGV. CDR3 length: 13 amino acids. The germline V and J ends were trimmed by 4 bases and 4 bases, with 10 bases remaining between them.

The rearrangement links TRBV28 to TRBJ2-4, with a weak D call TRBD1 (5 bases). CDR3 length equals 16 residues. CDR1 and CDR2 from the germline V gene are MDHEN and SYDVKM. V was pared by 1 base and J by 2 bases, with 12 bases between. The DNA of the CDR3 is TGTGCCAGCAGTTTATCCCTGACAGTTCCCAAAAACATTCAGTACTTC. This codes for CASSLSLTVPKNIQYF.

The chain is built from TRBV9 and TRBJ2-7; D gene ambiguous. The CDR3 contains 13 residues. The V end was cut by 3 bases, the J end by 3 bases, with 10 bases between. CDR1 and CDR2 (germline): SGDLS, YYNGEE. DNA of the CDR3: TGTGCCAGCAGCGCGGGTGCGATCTACGAGCAGTACTTC. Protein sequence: CASSAGAIYEQYF.

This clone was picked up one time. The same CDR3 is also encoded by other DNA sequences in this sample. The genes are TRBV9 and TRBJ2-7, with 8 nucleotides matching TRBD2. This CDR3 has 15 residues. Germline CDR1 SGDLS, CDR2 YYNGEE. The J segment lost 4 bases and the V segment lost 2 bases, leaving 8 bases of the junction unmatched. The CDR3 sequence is CASSVDSGTPYEQYF. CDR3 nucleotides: TGTGCCAGCAGCGTGGATAGCGGGACCCCTTACGAGCAGTACTTC.